The 17 T cell receptor beta chains presented below share a single source sample, sequenced in a study of monozygotic twins with inflammatory bowel disease. TCRdb reworked the 5' RACE reads into one entry per CDR3 protein, no DNA. Its table records about 330,000 distinct CDR3 sequences. The sample taken for sequencing was blood. The origin of the receptors is a human donor with ulcerative colitis or Crohn's disease, or a healthy co-twin of an affected twin (not recorded which).

This sequence joins TRBV28 and TRBJ2-1; lacking DNA, the TRBD1 call made by TCRdb goes unchecked. The CDR3 totals 15 residues. Germline V gene data show CDR1 as MDHEN and CDR2 as SYDVKM. CDR3 in amino acids: CASSLGGGAGNEQFF. The whole variable domain, remainder taken from reference TRBV28 and TRBJ2-1, is DVKVTQSSRYLVKRTGEKVFLECVQDMDHENMFWYRQDPGLGLRLIYFSYDVKMKEKGDIPEGYSVSREKKERFSLILESASTNQTSMYLCASSLGGGAGNEQFFGPGTRLTVL.

The rearrangement joins TRBV28 to TRBJ2-6; TCRdb's D gene call, TRBD1, goes unchecked for lack of DNA. CDR3 size: 14 residues. Germline V gene lookup returns CDR1 MDHEN and CDR2 SYDVKM. The CDR3 protein is CASSVPSGANVLTF.

This chain connects TRBV3-1 to TRBJ1-3. The CDR3 is 16 residues long. Germline CDR1 is LGHDT and CDR2 is YNNKEL (reference sequence). The CDR3: CASSQEGQGSGNTIYF. Full variable domain (missing parts from reference TRBV3-1 and TRBJ1-3): DTAVSQTPKYLVTQMGNDKSIKCEQNLGHDTMYWYKQDSKKFLKIMFSYNNKELIINETVPNRFSPKSPDKAHLNLHINSLELGDSAVYFCASSQEGQGSGNTIYFGEGSWLTVV.

The chain is built from TRBV5-1 and TRBJ2-2; TCRdb indicates TRBD2, and absent DNA this call remains unverified. Germline values: CDR1 SGHRS, CDR2 YFSETQ. The CDR3 consists of 17 residues. The CDR3 is CASSFLAGVKGTGELFF.

The chain joins TRBV5-1 to TRBJ2-2. Per germline, CDR1 SGHRS and CDR2 YFSETQ. The CDR3 extends over 13 amino acids. The chain's CDR3 is CASSYQYTGELFF.

The chain combines TRBV24-1 with TRBJ2-1. Germline CDR1 and CDR2: KGHDR and SFDVKD. The CDR3 runs 11 residues. The CDR3 here is CATSELNEQFF.

The V and J genes are TRBV6-1 and TRBJ2-7; TCRdb's assignment of TRBD2 cannot be checked, as there is no DNA. Germline V gives CDR1 MNHNS, CDR2 SASEGT. This CDR3 has 15 amino acids. CDR3 protein: CASKGGLAVRYEQYF.

The chain joins TRBV20-1 to TRBJ1-5; checking the TCRdb D call of TRBD1 is not possible without DNA. CDR1 is DFQATT, CDR2 SNEGSKA, per germline (reference sequence). The CDR3 totals 14 residues. CDR3 sequence reads: CSASPDGEIQPQHF.

The V gene is TRBV7-9, the J gene TRBJ2-3; TCRdb reports TRBD2, a call that lacks DNA to check it against. In germline, CDR1 is SEHNR, CDR2 FQNEAQ (reference sequence). The CDR3 is made up of 17 amino acids. The CDR3 loop reads CASSLLVPGVRGDRQYF.

The gene calls are TRBV24-1 and TRBJ2-5. The CDR3 contains 12 residues. CDR1 and CDR2 from the germline V gene are KGHDR and SFDVKD. The CDR3 is CATSGLEETQYF.

This sequence joins TRBV29-1 and TRBJ2-1; TCRdb's D gene call, TRBD2, goes unchecked for lack of DNA. This CDR3 contains 16 residues. Germline CDR1 reads SQVTM; CDR2 reads ANQGSEA. The CDR3 loop is CSVLGLAGVGTNEQFF.

The V gene is TRBV5-6, the J gene TRBJ2-5; without DNA, the TCRdb call of TRBD2 cannot be checked. The CDR3 loop spans 14 amino acids. Per the germline V gene, CDR1 is SGHDT and CDR2 is YYEEEE. CDR3 amino acids: CASTGGSIRETQYF.

The chain combines TRBV7-8 with TRBJ2-5; as DNA is missing, the TRBD1 call by TCRdb cannot be tested. The germline V gene encodes CDR1 SGHVS and CDR2 FQNEAQ. CDR3 size: 15 residues. CDR3 loop: CAATTQTGRGETQYF.

The chain links TRBV19 to TRBJ2-7; TCRdb's D call of TRBD1 is untestable without DNA. Germline assignment: CDR1 LNHDA and CDR2 SQIVND (reference sequence). The CDR3 totals 11 residues. The CDR3: CASSGMYEQYF.

CDR3 amino acids: CASSYFGVSSYEQYF. The genes are TRBV6-2 or TRBV6-3 and TRBJ2-7. Per the germline V gene, CDR1 is MNHEY and CDR2 is SVGEGT. The CDR3 is made up of 15 amino acids.

This rearrangement joins TRBV10-3 to TRBJ1-4. CDR3 length: 16 amino acids. Germline CDR1 reads ENHRY; CDR2 reads SYGVKD. The CDR3 is CATGLGGTTTNEKLFF.

V usage is TRBV12-3 or TRBV12-4 and J usage is TRBJ1-6; TCRdb proposes TRBD1, but this gene call is untestable without DNA. The CDR3 length is 15 residues. The chain's CDR3 is CASSFAGGTNSPLHF.